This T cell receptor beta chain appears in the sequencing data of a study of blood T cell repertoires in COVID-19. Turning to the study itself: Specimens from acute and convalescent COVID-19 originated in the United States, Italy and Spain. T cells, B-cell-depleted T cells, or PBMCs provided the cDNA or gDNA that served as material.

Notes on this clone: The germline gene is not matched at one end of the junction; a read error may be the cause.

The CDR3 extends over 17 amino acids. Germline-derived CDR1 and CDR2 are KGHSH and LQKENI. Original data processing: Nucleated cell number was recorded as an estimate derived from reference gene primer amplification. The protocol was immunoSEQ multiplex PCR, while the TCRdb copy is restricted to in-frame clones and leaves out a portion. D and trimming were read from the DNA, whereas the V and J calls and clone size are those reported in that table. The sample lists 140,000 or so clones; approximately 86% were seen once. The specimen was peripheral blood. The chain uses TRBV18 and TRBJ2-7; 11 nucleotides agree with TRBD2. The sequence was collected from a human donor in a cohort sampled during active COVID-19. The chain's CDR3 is CASSPPIAGGSSYEQYF. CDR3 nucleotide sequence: TGTGCCAGCTCCCCACCAATAGCGGGAGGGTCCTCCTACGAGCAGTACTTC.